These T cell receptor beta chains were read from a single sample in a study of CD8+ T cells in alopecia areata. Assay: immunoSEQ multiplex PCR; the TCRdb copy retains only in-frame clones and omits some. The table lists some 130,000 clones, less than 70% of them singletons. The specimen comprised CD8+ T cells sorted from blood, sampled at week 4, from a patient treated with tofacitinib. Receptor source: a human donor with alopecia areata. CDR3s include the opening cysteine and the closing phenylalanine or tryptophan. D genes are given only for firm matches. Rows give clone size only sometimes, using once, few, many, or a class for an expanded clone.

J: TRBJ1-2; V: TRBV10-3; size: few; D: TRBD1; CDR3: CATRDRGLNYGYTF; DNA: TGTGCCACCCGGGACAGGGGGTTGAACTATGGCTACACCTTC
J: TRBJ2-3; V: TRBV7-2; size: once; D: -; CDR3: CASTLGSYIPDTQYF; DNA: TGTGCCAGCACCCTAGGCAGTTACATCCCAGATACGCAGTATTTT
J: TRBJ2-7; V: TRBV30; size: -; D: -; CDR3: CAWSSEGFYEQYF; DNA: TGTGCCTGGAGCTCGGAGGGATTCTACGAGCAGTACTTC
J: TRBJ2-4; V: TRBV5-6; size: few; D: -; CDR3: CASSSGGLAKNIQYF; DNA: TGTGCCAGCAGCTCCGGGGGCCTAGCCAAAAACATTCAGTACTTC
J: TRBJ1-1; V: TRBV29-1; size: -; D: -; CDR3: CSGQKNTEAFF; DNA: TGCAGCGGACAGAAGAACACTGAAGCTTTCTTT
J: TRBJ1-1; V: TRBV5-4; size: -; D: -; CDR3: CASSLPRMNTEAFF; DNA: TGTGCCAGCAGCTTACCCCGGATGAACACTGAAGCTTTCTTT
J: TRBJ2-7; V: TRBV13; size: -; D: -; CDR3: CASSGAPGPEQYF; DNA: TGTGCCAGCAGCGGGGCCCCGGGGCCCGAGCAGTACTTC
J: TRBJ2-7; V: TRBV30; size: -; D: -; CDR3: CAWSSWESYEQYF; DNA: TGTGCCTGGAGTTCCTGGGAATCCTACGAGCAGTACTTC
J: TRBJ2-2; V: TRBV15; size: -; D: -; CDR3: CATSRDEGTTGELFF; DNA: TGTGCCACCAGCAGAGACGAGGGAACCACCGGGGAGCTGTTTTTT
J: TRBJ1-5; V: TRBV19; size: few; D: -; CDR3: CASSDLWGGVHQPQHF; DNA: TGTGCCAGTAGTGACCTCTGGGGTGGGGTTCATCAGCCCCAGCATTTT
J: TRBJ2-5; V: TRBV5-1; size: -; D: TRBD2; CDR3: CASSSLTSGTQETQYF; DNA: TGCGCCAGCAGCTCCCTGACTAGCGGGACGCAAGAGACCCAGTACTTC
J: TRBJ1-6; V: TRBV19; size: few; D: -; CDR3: CASSIEQASNSPLHF; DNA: TGTGCCAGTAGTATAGAACAGGCATCGAATTCACCCCTCCACTTT
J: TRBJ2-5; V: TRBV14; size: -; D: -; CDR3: CASSQGGASAETQYF; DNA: TGTGCCAGCAGCCAAGGAGGAGCAAGTGCGGAGACCCAGTACTTC
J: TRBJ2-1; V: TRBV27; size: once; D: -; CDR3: CASSPGSHNEQFF; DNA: TGTGCCAGCAGCCCGGGGTCCCACAATGAGCAGTTCTTC
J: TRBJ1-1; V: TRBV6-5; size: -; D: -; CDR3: CASNTVGADTEAFF; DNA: TGTGCCAGCAACACCGTGGGGGCGGACACTGAAGCTTTCTTT
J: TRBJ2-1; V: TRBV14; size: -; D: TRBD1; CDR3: CASSLEQGPYNEQFF; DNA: TGTGCCAGCAGCTTAGAACAGGGGCCCTACAATGAGCAGTTCTTC
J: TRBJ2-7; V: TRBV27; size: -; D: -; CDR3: CASSLLRAREQYF; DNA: TGTGCCAGCAGTCTCCTCCGAGCGCGGGAGCAGTACTTC
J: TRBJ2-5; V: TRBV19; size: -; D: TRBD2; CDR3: CASSMLRGGTETQYF; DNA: TGTGCCAGTAGTATGCTGCGGGGGGGCACGGAGACCCAGTACTTC
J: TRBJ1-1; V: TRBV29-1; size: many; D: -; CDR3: CSVAPSTEAFF; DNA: TGCAGCGTAGCTCCTAGCACTGAAGCTTTCTTT
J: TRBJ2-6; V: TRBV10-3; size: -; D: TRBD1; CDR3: CAIKGQGSSGANVLTF; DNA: TGTGCCATCAAGGGACAGGGGAGCTCTGGGGCCAACGTCCTGACTTTC
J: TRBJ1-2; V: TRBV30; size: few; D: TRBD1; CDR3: CASRGQGNTF; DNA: TGTGCCTCCCGGGGACAGGGGAATACCTTC
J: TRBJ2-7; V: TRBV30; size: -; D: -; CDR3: CAWIGEGQGYEQYF; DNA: TGTGCCTGGATTGGAGAGGGGCAAGGCTACGAGCAGTACTTC
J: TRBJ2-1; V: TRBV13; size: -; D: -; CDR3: CASSSTEGGNEQFF; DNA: TGTGCCAGCAGCTCGACTGAGGGGGGCAATGAGCAGTTCTTC
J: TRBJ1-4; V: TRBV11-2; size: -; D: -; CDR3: CASSSDYKGLREKLFF; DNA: TGTGCCAGCAGCTCTGACTACAAGGGGCTTAGGGAAAAACTGTTTTTT
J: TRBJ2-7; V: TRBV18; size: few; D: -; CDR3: CASSPILSYEQYF; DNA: TGTGCCAGCTCACCAATCCTCTCCTACGAGCAGTACTTC
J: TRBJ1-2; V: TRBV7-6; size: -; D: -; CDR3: CASSLEPGGDGYTF; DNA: TGTGCCAGCAGCTTAGAGCCAGGCGGCGATGGCTACACCTTC
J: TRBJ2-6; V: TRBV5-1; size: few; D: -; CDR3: CASSGGTVSSGANVLTF; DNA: TGCGCCAGCAGCGGCGGGACAGTGAGCTCTGGGGCCAACGTCCTGACTTTC
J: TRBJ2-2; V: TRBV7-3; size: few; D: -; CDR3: CASSLQGNTGELFF; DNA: TGTGCCAGCAGCTTACAGGGGAACACCGGGGAGCTGTTTTTT
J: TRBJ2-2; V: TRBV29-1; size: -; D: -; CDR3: CSVADGRESGELFF; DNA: TGCAGCGTTGCGGATGGGAGAGAGTCCGGGGAGCTGTTTTTT
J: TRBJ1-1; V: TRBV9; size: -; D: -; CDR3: CASSLHGTEAFF; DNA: TGTGCCAGCAGCCTTCATGGCACTGAAGCTTTCTTT
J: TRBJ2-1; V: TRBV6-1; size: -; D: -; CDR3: CASSEAGGSYNEQFF; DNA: TGTGCCAGCAGTGAAGCGGGGGGCTCCTACAATGAGCAGTTCTTC
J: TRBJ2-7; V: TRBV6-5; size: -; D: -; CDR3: CASSMLGRSSYEQYF; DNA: TGTGCCAGCAGCATGCTGGGACGGAGTTCCTACGAGCAGTACTTC
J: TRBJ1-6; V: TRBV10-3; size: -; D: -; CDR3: CAISHQGPSENSPLHF; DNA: TGTGCCATCAGTCACCAGGGACCTTCGGAGAATTCACCCCTCCACTTT
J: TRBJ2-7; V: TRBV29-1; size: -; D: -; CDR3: CSVLGMEGVAGGYEQYF; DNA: TGCAGCGTACTGGGGATGGAAGGTGTCGCAGGTGGGTACGAGCAGTACTTC
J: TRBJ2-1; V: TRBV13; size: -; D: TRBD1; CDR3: CASSLLRTGPDNEQFF; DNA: TGTGCCAGCAGCTTATTACGGACAGGCCCCGACAATGAGCAGTTCTTC
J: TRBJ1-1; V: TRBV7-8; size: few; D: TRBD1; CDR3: CASSFGTEEAFF; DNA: TGTGCCAGCAGCTTTGGGACAGAAGAAGCTTTCTTT
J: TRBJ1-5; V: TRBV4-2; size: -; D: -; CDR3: CASSQEGAYQPQHF; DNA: TGTGCCAGCAGCCAAGAAGGGGCCTACCAGCCCCAGCATTTT
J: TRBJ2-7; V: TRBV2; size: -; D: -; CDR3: CASSEPVSYEQYF; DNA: TGTGCCAGCAGTGAACCTGTGTCCTACGAGCAGTACTTC
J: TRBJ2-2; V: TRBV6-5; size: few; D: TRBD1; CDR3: CASKGQGDTGELFF; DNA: TGTGCCAGCAAGGGACAGGGGGACACCGGGGAGCTGTTTTTT
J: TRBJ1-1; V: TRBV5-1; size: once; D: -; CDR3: CASSLRQIEVGTEAFF; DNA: TGCGCCAGCAGCTTGCGACAGATCGAAGTGGGCACTGAAGCTTTCTTT
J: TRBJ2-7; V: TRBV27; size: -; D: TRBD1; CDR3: CASRTGLGEQYF; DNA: TGTGCCAGCAGGACAGGGCTTGGCGAGCAGTACTTC
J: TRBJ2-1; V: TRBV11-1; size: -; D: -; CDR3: CASSFADFGDSYNEQFF; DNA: TGTGCCAGCAGCTTCGCAGATTTTGGGGACTCCTACAATGAGCAGTTCTTC
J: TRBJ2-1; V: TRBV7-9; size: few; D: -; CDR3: CASSVMRGEHNEQFF; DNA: TGTGCCAGCAGCGTCATGCGTGGAGAACACAATGAGCAGTTCTTC
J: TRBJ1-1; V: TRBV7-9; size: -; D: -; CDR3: CASSFGDRALGTEAFF; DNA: TGTGCCAGCAGCTTTGGTGATCGGGCATTGGGGACTGAAGCTTTCTTT
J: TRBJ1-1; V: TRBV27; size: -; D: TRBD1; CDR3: CASNPTGGSTEAFF; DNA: TGTGCCAGCAACCCTACAGGGGGCTCCACTGAAGCTTTCTTT
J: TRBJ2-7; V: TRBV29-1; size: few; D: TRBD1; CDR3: CSVEVDRVDEQYF; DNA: TGCAGCGTTGAGGTAGACAGGGTCGACGAGCAGTACTTC
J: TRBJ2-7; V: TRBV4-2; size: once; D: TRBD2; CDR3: CASSQLLAGEQYF; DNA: TGTGCCAGCAGCCAATTACTAGCGGGAGAGCAGTACTTC
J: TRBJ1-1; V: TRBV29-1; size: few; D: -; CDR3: CSVVWRREAFF; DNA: TGCAGCGTTGTCTGGCGCAGGGAAGCTTTCTTT
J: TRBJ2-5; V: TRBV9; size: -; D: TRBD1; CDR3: CASRGQAQETQYF; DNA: TGTGCCAGCAGAGGACAGGCCCAAGAGACCCAGTACTTC
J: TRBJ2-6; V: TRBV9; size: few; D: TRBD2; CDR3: CASSVGAGGAYGANVLTF; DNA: TGTGCCAGCAGCGTAGGAGCGGGGGGGGCCTACGGGGCCAACGTCCTGACTTTC
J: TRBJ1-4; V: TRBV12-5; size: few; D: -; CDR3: CASGSTILQTTNEKLFF; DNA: TGTGCTAGTGGTTCGACGATCCTACAGACAACTAATGAAAAACTGTTTTTT
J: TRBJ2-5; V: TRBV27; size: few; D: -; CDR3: CASGLTPQETQYF; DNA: TGTGCCAGCGGTCTCACGCCACAAGAGACCCAGTACTTC
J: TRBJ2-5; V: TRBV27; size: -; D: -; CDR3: CASSLSSWETQYF; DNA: TGTGCCAGCAGTTTATCGTCGTGGGAGACCCAGTACTTC
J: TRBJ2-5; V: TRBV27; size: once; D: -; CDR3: CASSLFSWETQYF; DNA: TGTGCCAGCAGTTTATTTTCATGGGAGACCCAGTACTTC